The 12 T cell receptor beta chains below come from one sample, sequenced in a study of regulatory T cells in long-lasting Graves disease. Time point described: persistent/refractory GD, antithyroid drugs over 5 years with positive TRAb. Extracted PBMC RNA gave rise to the TCR library. CDR3 regions were amplified by Arm-PCR using iRepertoire HTBI primers to build TCR beta libraries. TCRdb independently ran MiXCR on the multiplex PCR reads; one entry per CDR3 protein. The sample has under 450,000 distinct CDR3 sequences, around 23% seen once. Sequencing was performed on peripheral blood mononuclear cells (PBMCs), taken when the disease was refractory, from a patient treated with antithyroid drugs. These receptors were taken from a woman in her 40s with Graves disease.

As concerns this clonotype: A read error may account for a junction end that differs from germline. The CDR3 DNA reads as TGTGCCAGCAGCCTAGCGGCGAACACTGAAGCTTCCTTT. It encodes CASSLAANTEASF. V usage is TRBV7-9 and J usage is TRBJ1-1; the D is unclear. The CDR3 loop spans 13 amino acids. Germline-derived CDR1 and CDR2 are SEHNR and FQNEAQ (reference sequence).

This clonotype was seen ten or more times. The V gene is TRBV2, the J gene TRBJ1-2, with D hard to call. V was clipped by 3 bases and J by 4 bases, with 12 bases between them. Germline loops: CDR1 SNHLY, CDR2 FYNNEI. The CDR3 runs 14 residues. CDR3 nucleotide sequence: TGTGCCAGCAGTGACTGGGAGGACCCCTATGGCTACACCTTC. Translated: CASSDWEDPYGYTF.

The chain couples TRBV2 to TRBJ2-3; 13 bases are a match to TRBD2. This CDR3 is built from 14 residues. CDR1 and CDR2 from the germline V gene are SNHLY and FYNNEI. Trimming cost V 9 bases and J 5 bases; bases outside gene matches: 5. The CDR3 DNA follows: TGTGCCAGAACCGGGACTAGCGGGATAGATACGCAGTATTTT. This gives the protein CARTGTSGIDTQYF.

The gene calls are TRBV20-1 and TRBJ2-5; unclear D gene. The CDR3 has 13 residues. CDR1 DFQATT and CDR2 SNEGSKA come from the germline V gene (reference sequence). V shed 3 bases and J shed 9 bases, with 17 bases lying between them. Written as DNA, the CDR3 is TGCAGTGCTAGGCAAGGGCTGAGTAAGGCCCAGTACTTC. This sequence encodes CSARQGLSKAQYF.

This clonotype occurred a few times. Given a much more abundant clone one base away, this may be a read error. J is TRBJ2-5 and V is TRBV12-3 or TRBV12-4, with 9 bases identical to TRBD2. The CDR3 is 16 residues long. In DNA form, the CDR3 reads TGTGCCAGCAGCCGTTGGAGTCTAGCGGGAAATGAGACCCAGCACTTC. This translates into CASSRWSLAGNETQHF.

Details on this clonotype: A much larger clonotype is one base distant, so this may be a read error. The chain couples TRBV6-1 to TRBJ2-7; possibly TRBD2 for D (6 bases). V was clipped by 5 bases and J by 2 bases, with 19 bases between them. CDR1 and CDR2 (germline): MNHNS, SASEGT. This CDR3 has 16 amino acids. This CDR3 reads CASSRDSGLPAYEQYF. As DNA, the CDR3 is TGTGCCAGCAGTCGGGATAGCGGACTACCTGCCTACGAGCAGTACTTC.

V gene TRBV12-3 or TRBV12-4 combines with J gene TRBJ2-4; D not resolved. The length of the CDR3 is 14 residues. Deletions cut 7 bases from V and 3 bases from J, with 13 bases between. The CDR3 loop reads CASTKTVGKNIQYF. The CDR3 DNA follows: TGTGCCAGCACCAAGACCGTGGGCAAAAACATTCAGTACTTC.

The chain uses TRBV20-1 and TRBJ1-4; no clear D gene. There are 13 residues in the CDR3. Germline V gene data show CDR1 as DFQATT and CDR2 as SNEGSKA (reference sequence). V dropped 5 bases and J dropped 5 bases, with 12 bases sitting between them. In nucleotides, the CDR3 is TGCAGTGCTGGCATAGCCTGGAATGAAAAACTGTTTTTT. Its translation is CSAGIAWNEKLFF.

The table lists this clonotype with a few counts. The gene calls are TRBV11-2 and TRBJ2-7, with TRBD2 matching over 12 bases. J was trimmed by 4 bases and V by 4 bases; bases with no gene match: 8. Germline lookup yields CDR1 SGHAT and CDR2 FQNNGV. The length of the CDR3 is 16 residues. CDR3 DNA: TGTGCCAGCAGCTCCGAGACTAGCGGGAGAAGGTACGAGCAGTACTTC. Translating gives CASSSETSGRRYEQYF.

This clonotype was observed many times. Germline is not matched at one junction end, which may reflect a read error. The V and J genes are TRBV15 and TRBJ2-5, with D perhaps being TRBD1 or TRBD2 (5 bases each). CDR1 LNHNV and CDR2 YYDKDF come from the germline V gene (reference sequence). The CDR3 covers 13 residues. The CDR3 bases are TGTGCCGCCAGCCCCAGGGACGGGGAGACCCAGTACTTC. Protein sequence: CAASPRDGETQYF.

This sequence joins TRBV3-1 and TRBJ2-1, with 12 bases lining up with TRBD2. V shed 8 bases and J 7 bases; nucleotides not matched to a gene: 18. The CDR3 is made up of 18 amino acids. Germline assignment: CDR1 LGHDT and CDR2 YNNKEL (reference sequence). The CDR3 protein is CASGLTSGRPRPLNEQFF. The CDR3 DNA follows: TGTGCCAGCGGACTGACTAGCGGGAGACCTCGGCCTCTAAATGAGCAGTTCTTC.

Only a few counts were recorded for this clonotype. The V gene is TRBV7-9, the J gene TRBJ2-5; unclear D gene. CDR1 and CDR2 (germline): SEHNR, FQNEAQ (reference sequence). This CDR3 is built from 10 residues. V was pared by 5 bases and J by 9 bases, with 7 bases between. The CDR3 loop is CASSPVAQYF. For the CDR3, the DNA is TGTGCCAGCAGCCCCGTGGCCCAGTACTTC. The whole variable domain, filled in from reference TRBV7-9 and TRBJ2-5, reads DTGVSQNPRHKITKRGQNVTFRCDPISEHNRLYWYRQTLGQGPEFLTYFQNEAQLEKSRLLSDRFSAERPKGSFSTLEIQRTEQGDSAMYLCASSPVAQYFGPGTRLLVL.